This T cell receptor beta chain was observed in a study of shared clonotypes between healthy human individuals. Study conclusions and caveats: Having only a few donors restricted how much genetic and exposure-history diversity was captured.

Here immunoSEQ multiplex PCR was the method, and the copy in TCRdb shows in-frame clones only, minus some. This repertoire shows hundreds of thousands of clones, about 96% found once; its top ten account for under 0.3%. CD45RO negativity and positive selection for CCR7 defined naive CD8 cells, a population that excluded terminally differentiated effector memory CD45RA+ cells. About this clone itself: Its antigen is currently unknown.

This receptor was taken from a young man in good health. The source material was naive CD8+ T cells sorted from blood.

Here the CDR3 reads CASSSYDQTPGAGELFF. In DNA form, the CDR3 reads TGTGCCAGCAGCTCTTATGACCAGACTCCGGGGGCCGGGGAGCTGTTTTTT. The V and J genes are TRBV7-6 and TRBJ2-2; a possible D gene is TRBD2 (6 bases). V was cut by 4 bases and J by 6 bases, with 21 bases left in between. In germline, CDR1 is SGHVS, CDR2 FNYEAQ. The CDR3 totals 17 residues.